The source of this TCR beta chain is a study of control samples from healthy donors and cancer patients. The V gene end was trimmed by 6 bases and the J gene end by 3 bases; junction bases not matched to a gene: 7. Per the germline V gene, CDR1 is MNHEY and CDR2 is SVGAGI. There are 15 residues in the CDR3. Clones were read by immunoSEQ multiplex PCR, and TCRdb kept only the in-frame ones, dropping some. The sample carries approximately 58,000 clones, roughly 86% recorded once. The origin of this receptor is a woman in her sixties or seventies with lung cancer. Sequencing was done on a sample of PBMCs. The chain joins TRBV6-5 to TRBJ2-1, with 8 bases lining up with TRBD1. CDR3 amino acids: CASRNDRGNYNEQFF. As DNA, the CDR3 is TGTGCCAGCAGAAACGACAGGGGAAACTACAATGAGCAGTTCTTC.